This T cell receptor (beta chain) comes out of a study of blood T cell repertoires in COVID-19. Germline assignment: CDR1 SGHTA and CDR2 FQGNSA. The CDR3 contains 15 residues. V was pared by 5 bases and J by 2 bases, with 3 bases of the junction left unmatched. Per the authors' pipeline: Amplified reference gene primers provided the basis for estimating nucleated cell counts. TCRdb's table, derived via immunoSEQ multiplex PCR, lists solely in-frame clones and lacks some. V and J calls and clone size come straight from that table; D and trimming were deduced from the DNA. The sample has roughly 200,000 clones, roughly 80% seen once; the top ten hold roughly 20%.

The sequenced sample was peripheral blood. This rearrangement joins TRBV7-2 to TRBJ2-7, with TRBD2 identical over 13 bases. This sequence was found in a human donor in a cohort sampled during active COVID-19. The CDR3 loop is CASSTTSGGTYEQYF. In DNA form, the CDR3 reads TGTGCCAGCAGCACGACTAGCGGGGGGACCTACGAGCAGTACTTC. The full variable domain, its missing parts supplied by reference TRBV7-2 and TRBJ2-7, is GAGVSQSPSNKVTEKGKDVELRCDPISGHTALYWYRQSLGQGLEFLIYFQGNSAPDKSGLPSDRFSAERTGGSVSTLTIQRTQQEDSAVYLCASSTTSGGTYEQYFGPGTRLTVT.